This paragraph reports one T cell receptor (beta chain). Its target is unknown. This specimen belongs to a study of cytomegalovirus exposure and HLA in healthy donors. In the PCR, 60 Vbeta and 13 Jbeta primers were used. The assay was immunoSEQ multiplex PCR, and TCRdb's table has in-frame clones only and misses some. Here the sample spans some 130,000 clones, 80% being singletons. Germline CDR1 and CDR2: SGHRS and YFSETQ. V lost 7 bases, J lost 7 bases, and 23 bases lay in between. The CDR3 loop spans 15 amino acids. Overall study findings and caveats: CMV antigen specificity was confirmed in vitro for a few CMV-associated chains. According to a later analysis, most TCR beta chains associated with CMV appeared HLA-restricted. TCR beta V- and J-gene trimming was later associated with a missense DCLRE1C variant. Among TCR beta chains of equal frequency, HLA-associated ones were more clonally expanded in a later analysis.

This chain uses TRBV5-1 with TRBJ1-1, with unresolved D. The receptor's source is a male donor in good health and CMV-seronegative. The sample was PBMCs. CDR3 sequence (DNA): TGCGCCAGCCGCTCCAACCTGGCAGGAAGTGATGAAGCTTTCTTT. Protein sequence: CASRSNLAGSDEAFF.